The 25 T cell receptor beta chains in this list originate from one sample, sequenced in a study of T cell repertoires in cytomegalovirus infection. TCRdb re-called the reads through MiXCR, storing one row per CDR3 protein. This table holds 560,000 or so distinct CDR3 sequences, approximately 17% found once. Sequencing was done on a sample of CD8+ T cells from PBMCs. These receptors came from a human donor in good health (CMV status not recorded). Some clones in this sample may be carry-over from other donors' samples.

The chain combines TRBV6-5 with TRBJ1-2; the D is unclear. This CDR3 is 15 amino acids long. Germline V gene sequence: CDR1 MNHEY, CDR2 SVGAGI. V lost 2 bases to trimming and J lost 6 bases, with 16 bases between them. CDR3 nucleotide sequence: TGTGCCAGCAGTTACCGAGACCTCGTTAGTAATGGCTACACCTTC. Translation: CASSYRDLVSNGYTF.

The table lists this clonotype with a few counts. CDR3 nucleotides: TGTGCCAGCCCTCAGGGGGGAGGGCCCTACAATGAGCAGTTCTTC. Translation: CASPQGGGPYNEQFF. This rearrangement joins TRBV2 to TRBJ2-1; D may be TRBD1 or TRBD2 (7 bases each). Trimming took off 8 bases at V and 2 bases at J, with 16 bases between the two ends. The germline V gene has CDR1 SNHLY and CDR2 FYNNEI. There are 15 residues in the CDR3.

This clonotype was seen ten or more times. The chain uses TRBV7-8 and TRBJ2-5; 11 nucleotides line up with TRBD2. This CDR3 comprises 15 residues. V was pared by 6 bases and J by 1 base, with 4 bases of the junction left unmatched. Looked up from germline, CDR1 is SGHVS and CDR2 is FQNEAQ. CDR3 in amino acids: CASSLTSGTQETQYF. The CDR3 nucleotides are TGTGCCAGCAGTCTGACTAGCGGGACCCAAGAGACCCAGTACTTC.

This clonotype occurred a few times. V gene TRBV12-3 or TRBV12-4 combines with J gene TRBJ1-1; D possibly corresponds to TRBD1 (5 bases). The CDR3 is 14 amino acids. Trimming took 6 bases from V and 1 from J, leaving 12 bases between them. The CDR3 DNA is TGTGCCAGCAGGACCGGGACGGAGAACACTGAAGCTTTCTTT. As protein: CASRTGTENTEAFF.

The chain couples TRBV28 to TRBJ2-7; D possibly corresponds to TRBD1 (6 bases). Germline V lookup: CDR1 MDHEN, CDR2 SYDVKM. V was trimmed by 6 bases and J by 4 bases, leaving 10 bases between them. This CDR3 comprises 12 residues. CDR3: CASSRGRYEQYF. The CDR3 nucleotides read TGTGCCAGCAGCAGGGGTAGATACGAGCAGTACTTC.

Concerning this clonotype itself: Compared with germline, one end of the junction differs, possibly owing to a read error. The CDR3 here is CASSPPGGFNTEASF. CDR3 DNA: TGTGCCAGCAGCCCCCCTGGGGGCTTTAACACTGAAGCTTCCTTT. The V call is TRBV12-3 or TRBV12-4, the J call TRBJ1-1, with D possibly matching TRBD1 (6 bases). This CDR3 has 15 residues.

The genes are TRBV19 and TRBJ1-1; no clear D. Between the trimmed V and J ends, which lost 1 base and 5 bases, there was a span of 11 bases. CDR3 length equals 14 residues. Germline V gene data show CDR1 as LNHDA and CDR2 as SQIVND (reference sequence). CDR3 in amino acids: CASSIGLGRTEAFF. CDR3 in DNA: TGTGCCAGTAGTATAGGTCTCGGGAGGACTGAAGCTTTCTTT.

The chain recombines TRBV27 with TRBJ2-1, with 9 bases lining up with TRBD1. The CDR3 is made up of 16 amino acids. From germline, CDR1 is MNHEY and CDR2 SMNVEV (reference sequence). Unmatched junction bases numbered 16, after V lost 6 bases and J lost 10 bases. CDR3 residues: CASSPSETGGKEEQFF. In nucleotides, the CDR3 is TGTGCCAGCAGCCCCTCCGAGACAGGGGGTAAGGAGGAGCAGTTCTTC.

Concerning this clonotype itself: Lacking the conserved final phenylalanine or tryptophan, this CDR3 likely reflects a read error. The limits of the CDR3 on the DNA are not certain, so only TCRdb's listed CDR3 is given. V is TRBV28 and J is TRBJ2-7; the table's D call, TRBD2, has no DNA check behind it. The germline V gene encodes CDR1 MDHEN and CDR2 SYDVKM. The CDR3 spans 16 residues, counting both ends. The chain's CDR3 is CASRGGLAGGSYEQCY.

This clonotype was detected only a few times. The chain employs TRBV18 and TRBJ2-7; D is perhaps TRBD1 (5 bases). The CDR3 has 15 residues. The ends were cut back, 3 bases at V and 2 bases at J, with 14 bases in the middle. Germline V lookup: CDR1 KGHSH, CDR2 LQKENI. CDR3: CASSPRQGLTYEQYF. For the CDR3, the DNA is TGTGCCAGCTCACCGCGGCAGGGATTAACCTACGAGCAGTACTTC.

A word on this clonotype: The CDR3 does not end in the conserved phenylalanine or tryptophan, so this is likely a read error. The chain joins TRBV28 to TRBJ2-7, with TRBD2 matching 8 bases. V dropped 10 bases and J dropped 2; count of bases not matched to a gene: 19. The germline V gene has CDR1 MDHEN and CDR2 SYDVKM. This CDR3 has 17 amino acids. CDR3: CATSPDGRALEAYEQYL. In DNA, the CDR3 is TGTGCCACCTCCCCGGACGGGAGGGCCCTCGAGGCCTACGAGCAGTACTTA.

This clonotype is classed as medium-sized. The chain uses TRBV6-1 and TRBJ2-1; D is possibly TRBD2 (6 bases). This CDR3 is built from 16 residues. The germline gives CDR1 MNHNS, CDR2 SASEGT. Trimming left V 6 bases short and J 1 base short, with 16 bases between. This chain's CDR3 is CASRGSGTRSYNEQFF. The CDR3 DNA follows: TGTGCCAGCAGAGGGTCTGGGACTCGATCCTACAATGAGCAGTTCTTC.

Notes on this clonotype: Since a much larger clone is just one base distant, this may be a read error. The rearrangement joins TRBV7-8 to TRBJ2-3; weak D call: TRBD2 (5 bases). The CDR3 extends over 16 amino acids. The V gene's germline CDR1 is SGHVS and CDR2 FQNEAQ. CDR3 sequence (DNA): TGTGCCAGCAGCTTATCTATAGTATCTAGCACAGATACGAAGTATTTT. Translation: CASSLSIVSSTDTKYF. Together with reference TRBV7-8 and TRBJ2-3, the CDR3 gives the full variable domain: GAGVSQSPRYKVAKRGQDVALRCDPISGHVSLFWYQQALGQGPEFLTYFQNEAQLDKSGLPSDRFFAERPEGSVSTLKIQRTQQEDSAVYLCASSLSIVSSTDTKYFGPGTRLTVL.

The chain recombines TRBV9 with TRBJ2-1, with TRBD2 matching 10 bases. The V gene's germline CDR1 is SGDLS and CDR2 YYNGEE. The CDR3 runs 16 residues. V lost 2 bases and J lost 4; bases outside the gene matches: 6. This chain's CDR3 is CASSVTGTSAYNEQFF. CDR3 DNA sequence: TGTGCCAGCAGCGTGACCGGGACTAGCGCTTACAATGAGCAGTTCTTC.

This clonotype was seen a single time. A much larger clonotype is one base distant, so this may be a read error. This sequence joins TRBV10-3 and TRBJ1-5, with D maybe TRBD1 (6 bases). Germline V gene data show CDR1 as ENHRY and CDR2 as SYGVKD. This CDR3 comprises 14 residues. Here the CDR3 DNA reads TGTGCCATCAGTGAGGGACAGAGCAATCAGACCCAGCATTTT. Translating gives CAISEGQSNQTQHF.

This clonotype was seen repeatedly, ten times or more. V gene TRBV29-1 combines with J gene TRBJ1-5, with no clear D. The CDR3 runs to 12 residues. The V end was cut by 3 bases, the J end by 7 bases, with 10 bases between. The germline V gene encodes CDR1 SQVTM and CDR2 ANQGSEA. The CDR3 DNA reads TGCAGCGTTGAGGGAATAGGCCAGCCCCAGCATTTT. Protein product: CSVEGIGQPQHF.

The CDR3 loop reads CATRQGPHEQYF. CDR3 in DNA: TGTGCGACGAGACAGGGGCCCCACGAGCAGTACTTC. The genes are TRBV2 and TRBJ2-7; 8 positions agree with TRBD1. The CDR3 is 12 amino acids. Germline V lookup: CDR1 SNHLY, CDR2 FYNNEI.

This clonotype was seen ten or more times. V usage is TRBV4-1 and J usage is TRBJ2-7; 8 nucleotides line up with TRBD1. In germline, CDR1 is MGHRA, CDR2 YSYEKL. The V gene end was trimmed by 3 bases and the J gene end by 4 bases; junction bases not matched to a gene: 8. This CDR3 is built from 15 residues. In nucleotides, the CDR3 is TGCGCCAGCAGCCAGGGACAGGAAAGCGGGTACGAGCAGTACTTC. It specifies CASSQGQESGYEQYF.

In this sample, this clonotype turned up many times. The chain combines TRBV19 with TRBJ2-1; 12 bases are shared with TRBD2. This CDR3 spans 18 amino acids. Germline CDR1 LNHDA, CDR2 SQIVND (reference sequence). J was trimmed by 3 bases and V by 5 bases; bases with no gene match: 11. The CDR3 sequence is CASSLLRLAGVYYNEQFF. CDR3 nucleotide sequence: TGTGCCAGTAGTCTCCTCCGACTAGCGGGAGTTTACTACAATGAGCAGTTCTTC.

This clonotype was detected many times. The gene calls are TRBV4-1 and TRBJ2-7; 10 nucleotides agree with TRBD1. This CDR3 has 17 amino acids. The J segment lost 0 bases and the V segment lost 2 bases, leaving 7 bases of the junction unmatched. The germline gives CDR1 MGHRA, CDR2 YSYEKL. CDR3 sequence (DNA): TGCGCCAGCAGCCAAATATGGGGACAGGGGTTCTCCTACGAGCAGTACTTC. This gives the protein CASSQIWGQGFSYEQYF.

This clonotype was counted ten times or more. The chain links TRBV30 to TRBJ2-7; the D is unclear. This CDR3 comprises 11 residues. Germline CDR1 is GTSNPN and CDR2 is SVGIG (reference sequence). Trimming left V 0 bases short and J 5 bases short, with 5 bases between. The CDR3 spells CAWSVINEQYF. CDR3 bases: TGTGCCTGGAGTGTAATAAACGAGCAGTACTTC.

This clonotype was counted at least ten times. The rearrangement uses TRBV29-1 and TRBJ2-7; D possibly corresponds to TRBD1 (6 bases). Germline V gene data show CDR1 as SQVTM and CDR2 as ANQGSEA. Trimming stripped 0 bases from V and 6 bases from J, with 15 bases between. The CDR3 is made up of 14 amino acids. CDR3 DNA sequence: TGCAGCGTTGAAGAGGGGGCCAGTGGGACCGAGCAGTACTTC. Protein product: CSVEEGASGTEQYF.

This clonotype occurred many times. The V call is TRBV25-1, the J call TRBJ1-2; a weak D match, TRBD1 (5 bases). Trimming pared 1 base from V and 8 bases from J, leaving 11 bases between. CDR1 and CDR2 (germline): MGHDK, SYGVNS. The CDR3 extends over 13 amino acids. CDR3 region: CASSEFGPGGYTF. The CDR3 DNA reads TGTGCCAGCAGTGAATTCGGTCCAGGGGGCTACACCTTC.

The table lists this clonotype with many counts. The chain joins TRBV28 to TRBJ2-7; 12 bases align to TRBD1. The CDR3 consists of 16 residues. Unmatched junction bases numbered 9, after V lost 4 bases and J lost 5 bases. Germline-derived CDR1 and CDR2 are MDHEN and SYDVKM. The CDR3 loop reads CASSSPPGQGAHEQYF. The CDR3 DNA is TGTGCCAGCAGTTCTCCTCCGGGACAGGGGGCCCACGAGCAGTACTTC.

CDR3 region: CATSRTGGWYEQYF. Written as DNA, the CDR3 is TGTGCCACCAGCAGAACAGGGGGCTGGTACGAGCAGTACTTC. V is TRBV15 and J is TRBJ2-7, with 9 positions matching TRBD1. Per the germline V gene, CDR1 is LNHNV and CDR2 is YYDKDF (reference sequence). J gave up 4 bases and V 2 bases, and 3 bases lay outside the gene matches. The CDR3 has 14 amino acids.